The next 19 T cell receptor beta chains were all read from a single sample in a study of shared clonotypes between healthy human individuals. Produced via immunoSEQ multiplex PCR; TCRdb's table is partial and in-frame only. The sample yields millions of clones, just over 90% seen once. It was CD45RO-negative cells, positively selected for CCR7, that made up naive CD8 cells, with terminally differentiated effector memory CD45RA+ cells excluded. Sequenced: naive CD8+ T cells from PBMCs. The receptors shown here come from a man between 18 and 29 years old in good health. Some clones in this sample may be carry-over from other donors' samples.

The chain uses TRBV2 and TRBJ2-1; maybe TRBD2 (5 bases). Between the trimmed V and J ends, which lost 9 bases and 9 bases, there was a span of 21 bases. The CDR3 loop spans 14 amino acids. Germline V CDR1 and CDR2: SNHLY, FYNNEI. CDR3 DNA sequence: TGTGCCAGGGGGAGTGAGGGCGCGCTTTTTGAGCAGTTCTTC. Translation gives CARGSEGALFEQFF.

Concerning this clone: This specimen includes other DNA sequences encoding the same CDR3. The V and J genes are TRBV19 and TRBJ1-1; TRBD1 might be the D (5 bases). The length of the CDR3 is 14 residues. V was pared by 3 bases and J by 0 bases, with 8 bases between. Germline CDR1 reads LNHDA; CDR2 reads SQIVND (reference sequence). CDR3 DNA sequence: TGTGCCAGTAGTATGGCGGGACTGAACACTGAAGCTTTCTTT. It translates to CASSMAGLNTEAFF.

The chain is built from TRBV13 and TRBJ2-7; 7 nucleotides agree with TRBD2. The J segment lost 2 bases and the V segment lost 7 bases, leaving 11 bases of the junction unmatched. Germline V gene data show CDR1 as PRHDT and CDR2 as FYEKMQ (reference sequence). The CDR3 sequence is 15 residues long. CDR3 coding DNA: TGTGCCAGCACCATCCTCGGGACTACAGCCTACGAGCAGTACTTC. Translating gives CASTILGTTAYEQYF. Full variable domain (missing parts from reference TRBV13 and TRBJ2-7): AAGVIQSPRHLIKEKRETATLKCYPIPRHDTVYWYQQGPGQDPQFLISFYEKMQSDKGSIPDRFSAQQFSDYHSELNMSSLELGDSALYFCASTILGTTAYEQYFGPGTRLTVT.

The table lists this clone with a count of one. CDR3 sequence: CASSHGRELFF. The CDR3 DNA reads as TGCGCCAGCAGCCACGGCAGGGAACTGTTTTTT. The chain recombines TRBV5-1 with TRBJ1-4, with D possibly matching TRBD1 (5 bases). The germline gives CDR1 SGHRS, CDR2 YFSETQ. The CDR3 contains 11 residues. V was clipped by 4 bases and J by 12 bases, with 10 bases between them. The variable domain in full, completed from reference TRBV5-1 and TRBJ1-4, reads KAGVTQTPRYLIKTRGQQVTLSCSPISGHRSVSWYQQTPGQGLQFLFEYFSETQRNKGNFPGRFSGRQFSNSRSEMNVSTLELGDSALYLCASSHGRELFFGSGTQLSVL.

The CDR3 reads CASSYRDLSYNEQFF. In DNA form, the CDR3 reads TGTGCCAGCAGCTACCGGGACTTAAGCTACAATGAGCAGTTCTTC. The chain carries TRBV7-2 and TRBJ2-1; D is perhaps TRBD2 (6 bases). The CDR3 length is 15 residues. CDR1 and CDR2 (germline): SGHTA, FQGNSA. The V end lost 4 bases, the J end lost 3 bases, and 13 bases lay between the germline ends.

The rearrangement uses TRBV7-2 and TRBJ2-6; no firm D call. The CDR3 consists of 17 residues. Germline V gene data show CDR1 as SGHTA and CDR2 as FQGNSA. The ends were cut back, 6 bases at V and 2 bases at J, with 17 bases in the middle. In DNA form, the CDR3 reads TGTGCCAGCAGAGGTCGGACGGAATTGCCTGGGGCCAACGTCCTGACTTTC. Translated: CASRGRTELPGANVLTF. Full variable domain (rest looked up from reference TRBV7-2 and TRBJ2-6): GAGVSQSPSNKVTEKGKDVELRCDPISGHTALYWYRQSLGQGLEFLIYFQGNSAPDKSGLPSDRFSAERTGGSVSTLTIQRTQQEDSAVYLCASRGRTELPGANVLTFGAGSRLTVL.

The chain's CDR3 is CASSPRLVPYEQYF. The CDR3, as DNA: TGTGCCAGCAGTCCCCGGTTGGTCCCCTACGAGCAGTACTTC. The J gene is TRBJ2-7, the V gene TRBV27; D is unclear. The CDR3 is 14 amino acids. The V end lost 5 bases, the J end lost 2 bases, and 13 bases lay between the germline ends. Germline loops: CDR1 MNHEY, CDR2 SMNVEV (reference sequence).

The V call is TRBV29-1, the J call TRBJ1-1; D remains ambiguous. Trimming took 5 bases from V and 4 from J, leaving 11 bases between them. The V gene's germline CDR1 is SQVTM and CDR2 ANQGSEA. The CDR3 runs 12 residues. CDR3 sequence (DNA): TGCAGCGTTCGCCACTCAGGCACTGAAGCTTTCTTT. Translated, it gives CSVRHSGTEAFF.

The chain joins TRBV5-4 to TRBJ2-1; 8 bases align to TRBD1. Germline V gene lookup returns CDR1 SGHNT and CDR2 YYREEE (reference sequence). V lost 0 bases to trimming and J lost 10 bases; unmatched junction nucleotides: 21. The CDR3 spans 19 residues. The CDR3 DNA is TGTGCCAGCAGCTTGGATGAGACAGGGGTTGGGGTGGCCAAATCCGAGCAGTTCTTC. It specifies CASSLDETGVGVAKSEQFF.

This clone has more than one count but fewer than ten. Within the sample, other DNA sequences also encode this same CDR3. The chain's CDR3 is CASSLVHNEQFF. In nucleotides, the CDR3 is TGTGCCAGCAGCTTAGTTCACAATGAGCAGTTCTTC. This chain joins TRBV7-9 and TRBJ2-1, with unresolved D. Trimming shortened V by 1 base and J by 5 bases, and 3 bases separated the two germline ends. The CDR3 is 12 residues long. CDR1 is SEHNR and CDR2 is FQNEAQ in the germline V gene (reference sequence).

V and J are TRBV6-1 and TRBJ2-3, with TRBD1 matching 9 bases. V gave up 4 bases and J gave up 6 bases; unmatched junction bases: 11. CDR3 size: 16 residues. Germline loops: CDR1 MNHNS, CDR2 SASEGT. CDR3 coding DNA: TGTGCCAGCAGTGTGACAGGGGGGGGGAGCATGGATACGCAGTATTTT. This gives the protein CASSVTGGGSMDTQYF.

Remarks on this clone: This sample includes further DNA sequences coding for the same CDR3. The J gene is TRBJ1-2, the V gene TRBV4-1; D gene unclear. This CDR3 region has 13 residues. Germline-derived CDR1 and CDR2 are MGHRA and YSYEKL. Trimming removed 1 base from V and 3 bases from J, with 6 bases in between. CDR3 in DNA: TGCGCCAGCAGCCAAGGGACGGACTATGGCTACACCTTC. Translated: CASSQGTDYGYTF.

The J gene is TRBJ2-3, the V gene TRBV28; no clear D gene. Trimming removed 2 bases at V and 4 bases at J, with 10 bases between. This CDR3 spans 14 amino acids. Germline V CDR1 and CDR2: MDHEN, SYDVKM. The CDR3 DNA is TGTGCCAGCAGTTTAGTGCTCGGGCCAGATACGCAGTATTTT. It specifies CASSLVLGPDTQYF.

V usage is TRBV11-2 and J usage is TRBJ2-3; 7 nucleotides align to TRBD1. Germline trimming cut 5 bases from V and 5 bases from J; bases unmatched to any gene: 4. Germline CDR1 SGHAT, CDR2 FQNNGV. The CDR3 is made up of 13 amino acids. This CDR3 is CASSANRGDTQYF. The CDR3 DNA follows: TGTGCCAGCAGCGCGAACAGGGGAGATACGCAGTATTTT.

The rearrangement uses TRBV5-1 and TRBJ2-5; 7 bases match TRBD2. Trimming took 0 bases from V and 3 from J; bases not matched to a gene: 5. The CDR3 has 15 residues. CDR1 SGHRS and CDR2 YFSETQ come from the germline V gene. CDR3 sequence reads: CASSLEPGREETQYF. In nucleotides, the CDR3 is TGCGCCAGCAGCTTGGAACCAGGGAGGGAAGAGACCCAGTACTTC.

The sample holds one count of this clone. The chain joins TRBV29-1 to TRBJ2-1; D gene unclear. Germline V gene lookup returns CDR1 SQVTM and CDR2 ANQGSEA. The CDR3 has 13 amino acids. Between the trimmed V and J ends, which lost 5 bases and 0 bases, there was a span of 8 bases. The CDR3 DNA reads TGCAGCGTTCCGCAGATCTCCTACAATGAGCAGTTCTTC. Protein: CSVPQISYNEQFF.

The CDR3: CASSSYSNEQFF. DNA of the CDR3: TGTGCCAGCAGCTCCTACAGCAATGAGCAGTTCTTC. V usage is TRBV7-2 and J usage is TRBJ2-1, with D unclear. The CDR3 length is 12 residues. Germline CDR1 and CDR2: SGHTA and FQGNSA. The V and J ends lost 4 bases and 6 bases respectively, with 7 bases between them.

The rearrangement uses TRBV6-5 and TRBJ2-5; perhaps TRBD2 as D (5 bases). Germline loops: CDR1 MNHEY, CDR2 SVGAGI. The CDR3 totals 14 residues. Trimming pared 7 bases from V and 4 bases from J, leaving 16 bases between. CDR3 loop: CASIPIVGGETQYF. The CDR3, as DNA: TGTGCCAGCATTCCGATAGTTGGAGGAGAGACCCAGTACTTC.

The chain has TRBV28 and TRBJ1-1; D might be TRBD1 (6 bases). This CDR3 is 15 amino acids long. V was shortened by 4 bases and J by 5 bases, with 17 bases between the two germline ends. Germline lookup yields CDR1 MDHEN and CDR2 SYDVKM. In nucleotides, the CDR3 is TGTGCCAGCAGTTATGGTGAAACAGGGCGGACTGAAGCTTTCTTT. It specifies CASSYGETGRTEAFF.